This T cell receptor (beta chain) appears in the sequencing data of a study of response to subunit inactivated influenza vaccine (dated by TCRdb to about 2018). Study-wide context: Deep quantitative profiling of the T cell receptor repertoire was used in the study to follow responses to a trivalent subunit inactivated influenza vaccine. Beyond this particular receptor, the publication reports: It was suggested by the authors that each seasonal influenza vaccination may recruit only a limited number of new T cells.

The library was generated by RT-PCR. The data were produced on an Illumina HiSeq 2500. The public reads were quality trimmed at Q25 with fastp and then assembled into clones with MiXCR by TCRdb, keeping productive beta chains. Each entry merges the rows of one CDR3 protein and shows their most common DNA and genes. In all, the sample holds a few hundred thousand distinct CDR3 sequences, and approximately 7.7% of those were seen once. The biggest ten clones account for around 13% of the sample. The CDR1 and CDR2 encoded by the germline V gene are SQVTM and ANQGSEA. The CDR3 covers 15 residues, taking in both the cysteine and the phenylalanine. The retained sequence is limited to the CDR3, 45 bases, with the frame set at the first base. This clonotype was seen a handful of times. Its target antigen remains unknown. Base qualities are not recorded, but no much larger clone differs from it by a single base.

The sequence is built from TRBV29-1 and TRBJ2-3; 9 bases in the junction line up with TRBD2. Sequenced material: PBMCs from blood, taken less than 30 months after vaccination. The TCR originated in a man between 50 and 70 years old who received an inactivated influenza vaccine. Donor details come from another sample of the same person, matched by shared clones. This receptor has the CDR3 CVVNGGREGADTQYF. The sequenced DNA is TGCGTTGTGAATGGAGGGCGGGAGGGCGCAGATACGCAGTATTTT.